The entry below gives a single T cell receptor beta chain sequence along with its context. The data were obtained in a study of T cells after yellow fever vaccination. Study background: Preparation used SMART-Seq v4 Ultra Low Input for the low-cell-number fractions.

TCRdb reprocessed the 5' RACE reads with MiXCR, giving one entry per CDR3 protein. Of 15,000 or so distinct CDR3 sequences listed, more than 7% were seen once; the top ten hold about 1.6%. The trim removed 2 bases at V and 3 bases at J, leaving 4 bases unmatched. CDR3 size: 15 residues. In germline, CDR1 is SGHVS, CDR2 FNYEAQ. The TCR originated in a man between 18 and 35 years old who received the YFV17D yellow fever vaccine. Here the sequenced sample was PBMCs, either bulk or a sorted T-cell subset (CD4+, CD8+, memory, or dextramer-sorted; not recorded which), taken on the day of the yellow fever booster vaccination. The chain recombines TRBV7-6 with TRBJ1-5, with 7 bases that match TRBD1. The CDR3 DNA follows: TGTGCCAGCAGCTTAAACAGGGGACCCAATCAGCCCCAGCATTTT. It encodes CASSLNRGPNQPQHF.